This passage covers 15 T cell receptor beta chains from one sample sequenced in a study of CD8 T cells in ankylosing spondylitis. TCRdb ran MiXCR on the 5' RACE reads and lists one entry per CDR3 protein. The sample contains 200,000 to 250,000 distinct CDR3 sequences, under 30% of which appear only once. Sequencing was carried out using blood, either unsorted or a sorted T cell fraction (not recorded which). Receptor source: a male donor with ankylosing spondylitis or in good health (not recorded which).

This clonotype came up many times. The rearrangement links TRBV20-1 to TRBJ2-7; D remains ambiguous. The germline CDR1 and CDR2 sequences are DFQATT and SNEGSKA (reference sequence). The CDR3 extends over 13 amino acids. The V and J ends lost 3 bases and 2 bases respectively, with 11 bases between them. Here the CDR3 reads CSASPPIPYEQYF. CDR3 nucleotides: TGCAGTGCTAGTCCCCCCATTCCCTACGAGCAGTACTTC.

This clonotype was detected a few times. V is TRBV2 and J is TRBJ2-7, with D possibly being TRBD1 (6 bases). CDR1 and CDR2 (germline): SNHLY, FYNNEI. Trimming cost V 7 bases and J 4 bases, with 17 bases left between them. The CDR3 sequence is 14 residues long. CDR3 amino acids: CASTEDRRIYEQYF. The CDR3 DNA sequence: TGTGCCAGCACCGAGGACAGAAGAATTTACGAGCAGTACTTC.

The count of this clonotype is one. A much larger clonotype is one base distant, so this may be a read error. The chain links TRBV20-1 to TRBJ2-1; possible D gene TRBD2, 5 bases. The CDR3 consists of 16 residues. CDR1 DFQATT and CDR2 SNEGSKA come from the germline V gene (reference sequence). CDR3 protein: CSARSPAESSCNEQFF. The CDR3 DNA follows: TGCAGTGCTAGAAGCCCAGCGGAGAGCTCCTGCAATGAGCAGTTCTTC.

This sequence joins TRBV7-3 and TRBJ2-3; perhaps TRBD2 as D (6 bases). V lost 5 bases, J lost 2 bases, and 17 bases lay in between. CDR1 is SGHTA, CDR2 FQGTGA, per germline. The CDR3 spans 16 residues. The CDR3 region has the DNA TGTGCCAGCAGCCCGTCCCCGACTAGACCCACAGATACGCAGTATTTT. Translated: CASSPSPTRPTDTQYF.

This clonotype was recorded at least ten times. V usage is TRBV29-1 and J usage is TRBJ1-2; D unresolved. The CDR3 consists of 10 residues. The germline gives CDR1 SQVTM, CDR2 ANQGSEA. Trimming took off 4 bases at V and 8 bases at J, with 8 bases between the two ends. The CDR3, as DNA: TGCAGCGTTGCCCCGGACGGCTACACCTTC. Amino acids: CSVAPDGYTF.

In this sample, this clonotype turned up many times. The V gene is TRBV20-1, the J gene TRBJ2-1; no reliable D call. Trimming left V 0 bases short and J 1 base short, with 7 bases between. The CDR3 contains 14 residues. The germline gives CDR1 DFQATT, CDR2 SNEGSKA (reference sequence). The CDR3 is CSARDRESYNEQFF. The DNA for the CDR3 is TGCAGTGCTAGAGATCGTGAATCCTACAATGAGCAGTTCTTC.

The sample holds many counts of this clonotype. J is TRBJ2-2 and V is TRBV12-3 or TRBV12-4, with D unclear. The CDR3 is 15 amino acids. V was cut by 7 bases and J by 4 bases, with 16 bases left in between. CDR3 sequence reads: CASTPDGSITGELFF. The CDR3 coding sequence is TGTGCCAGCACCCCGGACGGGTCTATCACCGGGGAGCTGTTTTTT.

This clonotype showed up many times. The gene calls are TRBV5-1 and TRBJ2-3; TRBD2 might be the D (6 bases). Looked up from germline, CDR1 is SGHRS and CDR2 is YFSETQ. Trimming removed 4 bases at V and 4 bases at J, with 10 bases between. There are 13 residues in the CDR3. The CDR3 sequence is CASSHERADTQYF. CDR3 in DNA: TGCGCCAGCAGCCACGAGCGGGCAGATACGCAGTATTTT.

The genes are TRBV5-1 and TRBJ2-7; 11 bases fit TRBD1. With 5 bases clipped from V and 7 bases from J, the junction kept 5 bases outside the gene matches. CDR3 length: 13 amino acids. Germline V gives CDR1 SGHRS, CDR2 YFSETQ. In nucleotides, the CDR3 is TGCGCCAGCAGACTGGACAGGGGGCTTGAGCAGTACTTC. Protein product: CASRLDRGLEQYF. Complete variable domain (other parts from reference TRBV5-1 and TRBJ2-7): KAGVTQTPRYLIKTRGQQVTLSCSPISGHRSVSWYQQTPGQGLQFLFEYFSETQRNKGNFPGRFSGRQFSNSRSEMNVSTLELGDSALYLCASRLDRGLEQYFGPGTRLTVT.

This rearrangement joins TRBV3-1 to TRBJ2-7; D is uncertain. CDR1 LGHDT and CDR2 YNNKEL come from the germline V gene (reference sequence). V was cut by 5 bases and J by 2 bases, with 16 bases left in between. The CDR3 is made up of 15 amino acids. CDR3 loop: CASSEHGLAPYEQYF. DNA of the CDR3: TGTGCCAGCAGCGAGCATGGTCTCGCCCCCTACGAGCAGTACTTC.

This chain links TRBV2 with TRBJ2-3; 7 nucleotides match TRBD1. CDR3 length: 14 residues. V lost 3 bases, J lost 4 bases, and 4 bases stayed unmatched. The V gene's germline CDR1 is SNHLY and CDR2 FYNNEI. The CDR3 DNA reads TGTGCCAGCAGTGAGGGAAGGGGGCCAGATACGCAGTATTTT. Translation: CASSEGRGPDTQYF.

This clonotype was observed a few times. The chain carries TRBV6-1 and TRBJ2-5; 12 positions agree with TRBD2. The CDR3 consists of 15 residues. CDR1 is MNHNS, CDR2 SASEGT, per germline. Trimming at V came to 6 bases and at J to 7 bases, leaving 9 bases not matched to a gene. The CDR3 DNA sequence: TGTGCCAGCAGCCAAGGACTAGCGGGACCCCTGACCCAGTACTTC. Translating gives CASSQGLAGPLTQYF.

This clonotype was picked up many times. This chain connects TRBV7-8 to TRBJ2-1; 7 bases are a match to TRBD1. Germline CDR1 and CDR2: SGHVS and FQNEAQ. The CDR3 sequence is 15 residues long. V shed 2 bases and J 7 bases; nucleotides not matched to a gene: 8. The CDR3 region has the DNA TGTGCCAGCAGCTTATCGGGCAGGGGGACGAATGAGCAGTTCTTC. Its protein product is CASSLSGRGTNEQFF.

The gene calls are TRBV20-1 and TRBJ2-7; D tentatively reads TRBD1 or TRBD2 (5 bases each). V gave up 3 bases and J gave up 1 base, with 13 bases separating them. The CDR3 runs to 14 residues. CDR1 DFQATT and CDR2 SNEGSKA come from the germline V gene (reference sequence). In nucleotides, the CDR3 is TGCAGTGCTAGTGTACCGGGGCCTTCCTACGAGCAGTACTTC. This sequence encodes CSASVPGPSYEQYF.

V gene TRBV11-1 combines with J gene TRBJ2-7, with 12 bases lining up with TRBD2. The CDR3 consists of 17 residues. Trimming removed 2 bases from V and 2 bases from J; junction bases left unmatched: 7. The germline V gene encodes CDR1 SGHAT and CDR2 FQDESV (reference sequence). Written as DNA, the CDR3 is TGTGCCAGCAGCTTAACAGAGACTAGCGGGAGTGCCTACGAGCAGTACTTC. It encodes CASSLTETSGSAYEQYF.